This T cell receptor (beta chain) comes out of a study of early T cells in non-severe SARS-CoV-2 infection. Study overall: Whole-blood bulk RNA, unsorted, was sequenced, and chains were unpaired. Regarding the study as a whole: VDJdb matches were skewed toward anti-spike CD8 T cell responses.

With respect to this clonotype: Its matching antigen is unknown.

Unique molecular identifiers were added to individual cDNA molecules. TCRdb itself ran the 5' RACE reads through MiXCR, one entry per CDR3 protein. The data contain approximately 70,000 distinct CDR3 sequences, less than 15% of them singletons. Sequenced input: whole blood. The source of this sequence is an adult who was a healthcare worker with PCR-confirmed SARS-CoV-2 infection or an uninfected control (not recorded which).

In DNA form, the CDR3 reads TGTGCCAGCAGCTTAGAGGGTAGCGGGAGGGCCTTGGAGCAGTACTTC. Its translation: CASSLEGSGRALEQYF. The chain recombines TRBV7-2 with TRBJ2-7; 11 nucleotides align to TRBD2. V trimming: 1 base; J trimming: 7 bases; junction bases outside the gene matches: 9. Germline CDR1 reads SGHTA; CDR2 reads FQGNSA. The CDR3 has 16 amino acids.